The 13 T cell receptor beta chains reported below all come from one sample, sequenced in a study of cytomegalovirus exposure and HLA in healthy donors. The PCR made use of 60 Vbeta and 13 Jbeta primers. Method: immunoSEQ multiplex PCR; TCRdb's copy keeps in-frame clones and lacks some. The sample consists of 150,000 to 200,000 clones, 60% to 80% of them appearing once. The specimen was PBMCs. The receptors stem from a woman aged 50 to 60 in good health and CMV-seropositive.

V gene TRBV5-6 combines with J gene TRBJ1-2; TRBD1 matches at 7 bases. Germline-derived CDR1 and CDR2 are SGHDT and YYEEEE. The CDR3 is made up of 14 amino acids. V shed 0 bases and J 4 bases; nucleotides not matched to a gene: 3. The CDR3 region is CASSLEAGGYGYTF. CDR3 DNA: TGTGCCAGCAGCTTGGAGGCAGGGGGCTATGGCTACACCTTC.

The chain employs TRBV23-1 and TRBJ2-1; D is perhaps TRBD2 (5 bases). TRBV23-1 is noted as an ORF with a role that remains uncertain. CDR3 size: 14 residues. V was trimmed by 5 bases and J by 8 bases, leaving 16 bases between them. In DNA form, the CDR3 reads TGCGCCAGCAGTGTCGGTTGGGAGCCGCATGAGCAGTTCTTC. It codes for CASSVGWEPHEQFF.

J is TRBJ2-5 and V is TRBV9; maybe TRBD1 (5 bases). The V gene's germline CDR1 is SGDLS and CDR2 YYNGEE. CDR3 length: 13 residues. Trimming left V 3 bases short and J 5 bases short, with 11 bases between. The CDR3 sequence: CASSARGLETQYF. CDR3 nucleotides: TGTGCCAGCAGCGCAAGGGGCCTGGAGACCCAGTACTTC.

The chain links TRBV19 to TRBJ2-7; tentatively, D is TRBD1 (6 bases). This CDR3 region has 15 residues. V was pared by 5 bases and J by 0 bases, with 14 bases between. The germline V gene has CDR1 LNHDA and CDR2 SQIVND (reference sequence). The CDR3 coding sequence is TGTGCCAGTAGTCGCCGGACAGAGAGCTCCTACGAGCAGTACTTC. Protein sequence: CASSRRTESSYEQYF. Drawing the rest from reference TRBV19 and TRBJ2-7, the complete variable domain is DGGITQSPKYLFRKEGQNVTLSCEQNLNHDAMYWYRQDPGQGLRLIYYSQIVNDFQKGDIAEGYSVSREKKESFPLTVTSAQKNPTAFYLCASSRRTESSYEQYFGPGTRLTVT.

This rearrangement joins TRBV6-6 to TRBJ2-3; D perhaps matches TRBD2 (6 bases). The length of the CDR3 is 16 residues. Trimming stripped 2 bases from V and 3 bases from J, with 15 bases between. Germline V gene data show CDR1 as MNHNY and CDR2 as SVGAGI (reference sequence). CDR3 in DNA: TGTGCCAGCAGTTACCCCCCGGCGGGGCCTACAGATACGCAGTATTTT. Amino acids: CASSYPPAGPTDTQYF.

The chain employs TRBV5-4 and TRBJ2-7; a weak D match, TRBD2 (6 bases). V shed 0 bases and J shed 6 bases, with 10 bases lying between them. Looked up from germline, CDR1 is SGHNT and CDR2 is YYREEE (reference sequence). The CDR3 runs to 13 residues. The CDR3 DNA reads TGTGCCAGCAGCTTGGTGACTAGGGGCGAGCAGTACTTC. Residues: CASSLVTRGEQYF. The full variable domain, in which reference TRBV5-4 and TRBJ2-7 provide the parts outside the CDR3, is ETGVTQSPTHLIKTRGQQVTLRCSSQSGHNTVSWYQQALGQGPQFIFQYYREEENGRGNFPPRFSGLQFPNYSSELNVNALELDDSALYLCASSLVTRGEQYFGPGTRLTVT.

This clone showed up just once. V gene TRBV5-1 combines with J gene TRBJ2-7; D is unclear. CDR3 length: 14 residues. The V end lost 4 bases, the J end lost 1 base, and 12 bases lay between the germline ends. Germline CDR1 reads SGHRS; CDR2 reads YFSETQ. As DNA, the CDR3 is TGCGCCAGCAGCCCGACCCCAGGTTCCTACGAGCAGTACTTC. This translates into CASSPTPGSYEQYF.

The V and J genes are TRBV11-2 and TRBJ2-7; 9 bases are a match to TRBD2. The CDR3 length is 16 residues. The trim removed 5 bases at V and 3 bases at J, leaving 11 bases unmatched. CDR1 is SGHAT, CDR2 FQNNGV, per germline. The CDR3 spells CASSPASGGTLYEQYF. The CDR3 nucleotides read TGTGCCAGCAGCCCCGCGAGCGGGGGGACCCTCTACGAGCAGTACTTC.

In its sample, this clone was seen once. The chain joins TRBV29-1 to TRBJ1-2, with unresolved D. Trimming left V 1 base short and J 6 bases short, with 6 bases between. The CDR3 covers 11 residues. Germline CDR1 is SQVTM and CDR2 is ANQGSEA. CDR3 region: CSVEGGDGYTF. CDR3 sequence (DNA): TGCAGCGTTGAAGGCGGGGATGGCTACACCTTC.

The chain has TRBV6-1 and TRBJ1-5; 7 bases line up with TRBD1. V was pared by 3 bases and J by 3 bases, with 5 bases of the junction left unmatched. In germline, CDR1 is MNHNS, CDR2 SASEGT. CDR3 length equals 15 residues. Here the CDR3 DNA reads TGTGCCAGCAGTGAGGCCAGGGGGAACAATCAGCCCCAGCATTTT. As protein: CASSEARGNNQPQHF.

The chain carries TRBV7-8 and TRBJ1-4; D unresolved. Germline CDR1 and CDR2: SGHVS and FQNEAQ. The CDR3 runs to 15 residues. V was pared by 5 bases and J by 5 bases, with 15 bases between. CDR3 coding DNA: TGTGCCAGCAGCCCCATGGGAGGAGTAAATGAAAAACTGTTTTTT. Its translation is CASSPMGGVNEKLFF.

As to this clone: Relative to the germline gene, one junction end is altered; a read error may explain this. The sample carries other DNA sequences with the same CDR3. The genes are TRBV29-1 and TRBJ2-5; the D gene is possibly TRBD2 (5 bases). Germline CDR1 SQVTM, CDR2 ANQGSEA. The CDR3 spans 14 residues. The CDR3 reads CSATGVANQETQYF. CDR3 in DNA: TGCAGCGCCACCGGGGTTGCCAATCAAGAGACTCAGTACTTC.

This chain links TRBV7-6 with TRBJ2-7, with 7 bases fitting TRBD2. After removal of 5 bases from V and 0 bases from J, the junction contained 10 bases not matched to a gene. The germline gives CDR1 SGHVS, CDR2 FNYEAQ. This CDR3 has 16 amino acids. CDR3: CASSPLLAGGSYEQYF. CDR3 sequence (DNA): TGTGCCAGCAGCCCCCTATTAGCGGGTGGCTCCTACGAGCAGTACTTC. Combining the CDR3 with reference TRBV7-6 and TRBJ2-7 gives the whole variable domain GAGVSQSPRYKVTKRGQDVALRCDPISGHVSLYWYRQALGQGPEFLTYFNYEAQQDKSGLPNDRFSAERPEGSISTLTIQRTEQRDSAMYRCASSPLLAGGSYEQYFGPGTRLTVT.